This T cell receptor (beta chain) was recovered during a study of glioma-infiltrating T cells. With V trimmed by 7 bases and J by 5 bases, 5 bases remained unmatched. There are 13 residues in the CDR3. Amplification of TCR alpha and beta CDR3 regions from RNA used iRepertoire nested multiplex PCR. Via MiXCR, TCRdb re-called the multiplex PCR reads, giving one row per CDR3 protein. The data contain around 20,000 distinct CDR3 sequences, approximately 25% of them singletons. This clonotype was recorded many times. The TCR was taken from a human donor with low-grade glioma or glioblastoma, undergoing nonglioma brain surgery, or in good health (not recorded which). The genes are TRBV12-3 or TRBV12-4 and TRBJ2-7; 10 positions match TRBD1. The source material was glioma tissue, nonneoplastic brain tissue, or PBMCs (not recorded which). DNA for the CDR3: TGTGCCAGCACCGGGACAGGGGTCGACGAGCAGTACTTC. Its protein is CASTGTGVDEQYF.